This T cell receptor (beta chain) was captured by sequencing in a study of T cells after yellow fever vaccination. This clonotype was observed many times. Its antigen is currently unknown. TCRdb re-called the 5' RACE reads with MiXCR, one entry per CDR3 protein. The top ten clones hold roughly 3% of a sample with roughly 170,000 distinct CDR3 sequences, roughly 6.2% of them seen once. Study results and limitations: Detected again after the booster were most primary-vaccination clones, at 96% CD4 and approximately 85% CD8.

This CDR3 is built from 16 residues. Looked up from germline, CDR1 is SGHDT and CDR2 is YYEEEE. V gave up 0 bases and J gave up 0 bases, with 11 bases separating them. This specimen was CD4+ T cells sorted from PBMCs, taken on the day of the first yellow fever vaccination. This sequence was found in a man aged 18 to 30 who received the YFV17D yellow fever vaccine. V gene TRBV5-6 combines with J gene TRBJ2-3; D is perhaps TRBD2 (5 bases). CDR3 in amino acids: CASSLAASTSTDTQYF. The DNA of the CDR3 is TGTGCCAGCAGCTTGGCGGCTAGCACGAGCACAGATACGCAGTATTTT.